This TCR beta chain is drawn from a study of T cells in localized non-small cell lung cancer. In this sample, this clone turned up a few times. Its antigen is unidentified. Some clones are missing from TCRdb's copy, which holds only in-frame ones; the method was immunoSEQ multiplex PCR. The profile covers approximately 6,400 clones, with around 16% appearing a single time and 4% to 5.5% taken by the ten largest. Findings and caveats of the study: Uninvolved nearby lung showed the greatest T cell clonality, exceeding that found in tumor.

The sequences come from normal lung tissue next to the tumor, collected before any cancer treatment. This clonotype was obtained from a male donor at least 60 years old with stage II squamous cell lung carcinoma.

CDR3 protein: CASIGLRGYGYTF. CDR3 nucleotide sequence: TGTGCCAGTATAGGACTAAGGGGCTATGGCTACACCTTC. The chain uses TRBV19 and TRBJ1-2; possibly TRBD1 for D (5 bases). V was trimmed by 7 bases and J by 4 bases, leaving 13 bases between them. CDR3 length: 13 residues. Per germline, CDR1 LNHDA and CDR2 SQIVND (reference sequence).